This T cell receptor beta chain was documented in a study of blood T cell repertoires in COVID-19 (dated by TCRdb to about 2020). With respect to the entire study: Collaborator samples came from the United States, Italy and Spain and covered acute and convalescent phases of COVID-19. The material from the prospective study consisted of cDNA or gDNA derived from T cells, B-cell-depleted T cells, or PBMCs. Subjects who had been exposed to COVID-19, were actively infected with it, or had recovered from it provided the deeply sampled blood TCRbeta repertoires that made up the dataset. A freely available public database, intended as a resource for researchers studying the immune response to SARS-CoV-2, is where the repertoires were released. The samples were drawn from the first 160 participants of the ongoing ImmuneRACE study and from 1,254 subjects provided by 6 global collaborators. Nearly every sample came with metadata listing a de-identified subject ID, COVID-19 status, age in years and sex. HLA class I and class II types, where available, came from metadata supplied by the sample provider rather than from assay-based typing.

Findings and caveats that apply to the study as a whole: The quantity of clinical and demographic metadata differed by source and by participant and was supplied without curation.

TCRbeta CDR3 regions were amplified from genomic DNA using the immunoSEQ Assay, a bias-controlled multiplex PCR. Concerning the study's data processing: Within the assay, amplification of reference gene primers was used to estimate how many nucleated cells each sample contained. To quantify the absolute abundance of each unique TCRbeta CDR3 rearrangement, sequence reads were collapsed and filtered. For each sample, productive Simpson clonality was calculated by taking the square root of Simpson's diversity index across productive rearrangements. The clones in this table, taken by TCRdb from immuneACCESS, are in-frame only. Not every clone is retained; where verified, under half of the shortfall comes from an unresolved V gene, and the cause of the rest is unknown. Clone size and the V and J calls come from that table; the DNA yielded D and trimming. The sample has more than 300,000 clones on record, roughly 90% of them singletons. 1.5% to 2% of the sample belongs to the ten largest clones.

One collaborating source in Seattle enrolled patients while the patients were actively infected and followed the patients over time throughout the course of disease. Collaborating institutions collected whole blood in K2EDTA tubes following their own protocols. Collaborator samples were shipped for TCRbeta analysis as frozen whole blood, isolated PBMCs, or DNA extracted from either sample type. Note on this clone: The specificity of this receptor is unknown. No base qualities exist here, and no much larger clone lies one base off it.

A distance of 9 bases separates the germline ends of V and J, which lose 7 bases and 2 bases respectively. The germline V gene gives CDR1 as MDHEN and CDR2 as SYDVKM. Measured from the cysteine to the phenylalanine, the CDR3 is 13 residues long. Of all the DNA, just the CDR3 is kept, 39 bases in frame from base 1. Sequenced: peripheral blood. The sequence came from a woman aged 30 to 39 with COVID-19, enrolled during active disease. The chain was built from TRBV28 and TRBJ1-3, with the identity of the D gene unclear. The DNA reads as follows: TGTGCCAGCAATATGGGCGCTGGAAACACCATATATTTT. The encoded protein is CASNMGAGNTIYF. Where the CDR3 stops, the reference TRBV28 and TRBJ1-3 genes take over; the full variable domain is DVKVTQSSRYLVKRTGEKVFLECVQDMDHENMFWYRQDPGLGLRLIYFSYDVKMKEKGDIPEGYSVSREKKERFSLILESASTNQTSMYLCASNMGAGNTIYFGEGSWLTVV.